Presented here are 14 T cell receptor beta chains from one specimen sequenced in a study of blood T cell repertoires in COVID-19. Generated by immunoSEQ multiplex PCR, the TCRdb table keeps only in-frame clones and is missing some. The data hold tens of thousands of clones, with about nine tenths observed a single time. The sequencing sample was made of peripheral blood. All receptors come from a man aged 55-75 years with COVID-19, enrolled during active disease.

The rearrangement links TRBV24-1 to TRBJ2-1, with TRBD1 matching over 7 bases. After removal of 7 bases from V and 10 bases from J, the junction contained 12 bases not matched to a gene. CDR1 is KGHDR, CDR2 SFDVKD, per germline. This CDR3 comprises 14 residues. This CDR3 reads CATRNDRVDGEQFF. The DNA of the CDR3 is TGTGCCACCAGGAATGACAGGGTAGACGGGGAGCAGTTCTTC.

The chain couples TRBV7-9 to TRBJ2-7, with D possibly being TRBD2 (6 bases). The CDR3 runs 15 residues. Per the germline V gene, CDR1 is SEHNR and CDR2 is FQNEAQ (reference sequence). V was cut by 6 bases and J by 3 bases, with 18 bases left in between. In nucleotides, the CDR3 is TGTGCCAGCAGAACCTCTAGCGCGCCAGGCTACGAGCAGTACTTC. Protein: CASRTSSAPGYEQYF.

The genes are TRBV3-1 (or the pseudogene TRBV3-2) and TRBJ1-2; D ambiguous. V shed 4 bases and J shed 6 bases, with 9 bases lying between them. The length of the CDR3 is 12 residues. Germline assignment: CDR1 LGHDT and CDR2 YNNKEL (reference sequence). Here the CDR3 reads CASSRNEDGYTF. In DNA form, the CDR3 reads TGTGCCAGCAGCCGAAATGAGGATGGCTACACCTTC.

The DNA for the CDR3 is TGTGCCAGCTCGCCAGACTCTGGAAACACCATATATTTT. It specifies CASSPDSGNTIYF. The chain combines TRBV7-2 with TRBJ1-3; D uncertain. CDR3 length equals 13 residues. Germline lookup yields CDR1 SGHTA and CDR2 FQGNSA. V was trimmed by 8 bases and J by 0 bases, leaving 8 bases between them.

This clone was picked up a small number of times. The CDR3 loop reads CASSQDPGREAFF. CDR3 DNA sequence: TGTGCCAGCAGCCAAGATCCAGGTCGTGAAGCTTTCTTT. The J gene is TRBJ1-1, the V gene TRBV4-2; no clear D. The CDR3 has 13 amino acids. Germline loops: CDR1 LGHNA, CDR2 YNFKEQ. Trimming stripped 0 bases from V and 7 bases from J, with 9 bases between.

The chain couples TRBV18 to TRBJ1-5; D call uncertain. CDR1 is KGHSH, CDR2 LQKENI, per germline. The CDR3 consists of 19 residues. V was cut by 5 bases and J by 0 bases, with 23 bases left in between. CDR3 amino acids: CASSARGLRLSLSNQPQHF. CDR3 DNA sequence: TGTGCCAGCTCAGCCAGAGGACTGCGTCTGAGCCTTAGCAATCAGCCCCAGCATTTT.

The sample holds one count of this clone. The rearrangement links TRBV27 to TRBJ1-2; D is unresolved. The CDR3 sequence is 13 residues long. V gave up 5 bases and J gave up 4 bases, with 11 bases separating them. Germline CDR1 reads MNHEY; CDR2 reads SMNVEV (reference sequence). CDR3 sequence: CASSDLGVYGYTF. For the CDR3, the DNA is TGTGCCAGCAGTGACCTCGGGGTCTATGGCTACACCTTC.

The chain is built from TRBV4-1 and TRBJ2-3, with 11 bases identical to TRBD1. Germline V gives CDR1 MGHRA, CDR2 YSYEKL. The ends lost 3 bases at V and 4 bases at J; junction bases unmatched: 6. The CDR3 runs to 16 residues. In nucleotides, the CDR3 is TGCGCCAGCAGCCAGGCCGGGACAGGGGGATCAGATACGCAGTATTTT. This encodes CASSQAGTGGSDTQYF.

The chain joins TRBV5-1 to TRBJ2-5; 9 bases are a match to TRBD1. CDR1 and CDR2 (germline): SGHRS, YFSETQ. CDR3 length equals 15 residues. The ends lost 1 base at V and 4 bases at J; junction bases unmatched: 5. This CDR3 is CASSLPGQGGETQYF. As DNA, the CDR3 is TGCGCCAGCAGCTTGCCGGGACAGGGTGGAGAGACCCAGTACTTC.

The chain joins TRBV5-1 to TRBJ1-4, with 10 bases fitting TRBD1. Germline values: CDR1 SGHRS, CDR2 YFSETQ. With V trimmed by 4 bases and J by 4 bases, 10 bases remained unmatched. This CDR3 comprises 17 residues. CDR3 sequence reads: CASSPGQGSTGNEKLFF. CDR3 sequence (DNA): TGCGCCAGCAGCCCGGGACAGGGGTCAACTGGTAATGAAAAACTGTTTTTT. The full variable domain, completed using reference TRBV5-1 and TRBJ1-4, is KAGVTQTPRYLIKTRGQQVTLSCSPISGHRSVSWYQQTPGQGLQFLFEYFSETQRNKGNFPGRFSGRQFSNSRSEMNVSTLELGDSALYLCASSPGQGSTGNEKLFFGSGTQLSVL.

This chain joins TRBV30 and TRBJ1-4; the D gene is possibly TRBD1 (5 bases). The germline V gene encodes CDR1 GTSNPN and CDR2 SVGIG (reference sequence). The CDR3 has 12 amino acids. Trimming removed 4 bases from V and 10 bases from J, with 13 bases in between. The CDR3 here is CAWNPTVGKLFF. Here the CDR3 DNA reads TGTGCCTGGAATCCGACAGTTGGAAAACTGTTTTTT.

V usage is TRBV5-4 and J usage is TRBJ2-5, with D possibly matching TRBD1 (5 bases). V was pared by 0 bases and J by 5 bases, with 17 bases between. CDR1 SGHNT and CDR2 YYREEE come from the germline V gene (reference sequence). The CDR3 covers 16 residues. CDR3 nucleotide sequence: TGTGCCAGCAGCTTGGGGTCTAGGGGTAACCGGGAGACCCAGTACTTC. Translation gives CASSLGSRGNRETQYF.

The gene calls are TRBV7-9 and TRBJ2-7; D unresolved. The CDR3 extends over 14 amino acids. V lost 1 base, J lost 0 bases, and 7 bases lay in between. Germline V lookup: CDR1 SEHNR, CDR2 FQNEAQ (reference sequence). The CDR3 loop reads CASSLDGFSYEQYF. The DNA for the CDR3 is TGTGCCAGCAGCTTAGACGGGTTCTCCTACGAGCAGTACTTC.

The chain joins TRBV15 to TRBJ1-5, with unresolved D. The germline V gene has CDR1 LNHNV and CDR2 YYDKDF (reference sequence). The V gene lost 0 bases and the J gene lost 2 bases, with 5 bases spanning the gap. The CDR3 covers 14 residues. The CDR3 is CATSRDPGNQPQHF. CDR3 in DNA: TGTGCCACCAGCAGAGATCCCGGCAATCAGCCCCAGCATTTT.